The clone carrying this TCR beta chain was recorded only once. Its antigen is as yet unknown. Primers for the PCR totalled 60 Vbeta and 13 Jbeta. The method was immunoSEQ multiplex PCR; TCRdb's version includes in-frame clones alone and lacks a portion of them. In the table there are 55,000 or so clones, about four fifths of which are singletons. This sample is part of a study of cytomegalovirus exposure and HLA in healthy donors. Germline V gene sequence: CDR1 SGHNT, CDR2 YYREEE (reference sequence). With 3 bases clipped from V and 7 bases from J, the junction kept 9 bases outside the gene matches. The CDR3 totals 14 residues. Healthy people donating bone marrow made up the donors. Study-wide results and limits: An observed cluster of highly shared sequence variants was recorded as a likely sequencing artifact. A later analysis reported that several of the most significant clusters appeared to be linked to common viral pathogens, among them Epstein-Barr virus.

This TCR derives from a female donor in good health and CMV-seronegative. V usage is TRBV5-4 and J usage is TRBJ2-7; TRBD1 matches at 8 bases. The sample consisted of PBMCs. The CDR3 is CASSWRTGLQEQYF. CDR3 sequence (DNA): TGTGCCAGCAGCTGGCGGACAGGGTTGCAAGAGCAGTACTTC.